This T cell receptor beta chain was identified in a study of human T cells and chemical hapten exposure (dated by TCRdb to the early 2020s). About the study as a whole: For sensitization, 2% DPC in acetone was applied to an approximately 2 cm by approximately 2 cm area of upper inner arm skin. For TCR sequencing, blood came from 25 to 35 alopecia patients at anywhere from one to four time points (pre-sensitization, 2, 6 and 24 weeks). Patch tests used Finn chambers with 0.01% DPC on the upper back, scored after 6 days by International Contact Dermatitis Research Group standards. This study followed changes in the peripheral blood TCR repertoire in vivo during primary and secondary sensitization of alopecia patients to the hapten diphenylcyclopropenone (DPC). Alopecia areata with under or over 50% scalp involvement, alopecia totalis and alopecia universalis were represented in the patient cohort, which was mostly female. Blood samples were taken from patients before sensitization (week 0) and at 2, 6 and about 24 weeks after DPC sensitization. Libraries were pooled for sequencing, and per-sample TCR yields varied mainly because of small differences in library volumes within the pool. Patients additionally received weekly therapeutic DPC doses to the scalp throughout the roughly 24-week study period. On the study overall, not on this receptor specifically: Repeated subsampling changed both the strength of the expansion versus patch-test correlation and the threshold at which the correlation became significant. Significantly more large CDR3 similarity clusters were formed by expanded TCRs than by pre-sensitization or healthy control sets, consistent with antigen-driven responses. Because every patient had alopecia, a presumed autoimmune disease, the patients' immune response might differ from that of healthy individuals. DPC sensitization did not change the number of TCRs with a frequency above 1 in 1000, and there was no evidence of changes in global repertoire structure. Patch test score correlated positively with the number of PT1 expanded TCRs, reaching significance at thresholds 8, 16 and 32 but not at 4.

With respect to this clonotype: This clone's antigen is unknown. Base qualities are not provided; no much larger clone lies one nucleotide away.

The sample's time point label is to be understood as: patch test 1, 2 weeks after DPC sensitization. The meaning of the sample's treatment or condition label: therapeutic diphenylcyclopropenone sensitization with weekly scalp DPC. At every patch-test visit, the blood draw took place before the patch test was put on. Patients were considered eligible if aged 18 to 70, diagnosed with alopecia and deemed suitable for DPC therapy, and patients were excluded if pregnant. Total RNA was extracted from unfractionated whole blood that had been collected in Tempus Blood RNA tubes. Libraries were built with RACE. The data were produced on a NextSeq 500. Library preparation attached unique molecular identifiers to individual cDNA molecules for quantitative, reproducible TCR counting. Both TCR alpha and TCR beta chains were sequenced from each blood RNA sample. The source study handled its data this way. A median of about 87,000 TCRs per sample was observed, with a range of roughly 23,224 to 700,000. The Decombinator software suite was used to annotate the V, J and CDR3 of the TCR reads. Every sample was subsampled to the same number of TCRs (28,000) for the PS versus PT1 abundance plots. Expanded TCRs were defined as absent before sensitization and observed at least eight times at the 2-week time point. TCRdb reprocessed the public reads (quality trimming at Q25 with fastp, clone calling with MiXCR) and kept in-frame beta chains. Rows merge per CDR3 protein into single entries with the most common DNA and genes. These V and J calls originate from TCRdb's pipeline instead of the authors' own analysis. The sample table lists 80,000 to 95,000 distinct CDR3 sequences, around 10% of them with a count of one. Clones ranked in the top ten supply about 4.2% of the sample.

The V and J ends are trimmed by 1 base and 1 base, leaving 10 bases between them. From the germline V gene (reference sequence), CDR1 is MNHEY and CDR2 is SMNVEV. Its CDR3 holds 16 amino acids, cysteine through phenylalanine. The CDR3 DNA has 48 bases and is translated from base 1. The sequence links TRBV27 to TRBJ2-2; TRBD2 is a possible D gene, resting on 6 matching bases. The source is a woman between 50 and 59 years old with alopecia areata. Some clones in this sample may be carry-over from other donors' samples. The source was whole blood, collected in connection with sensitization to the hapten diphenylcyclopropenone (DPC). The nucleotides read TGTGCCAGCAGTTTATTGGGAGGAAAGAACACCGGGGAGCTGTTTTTT. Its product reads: CASSLLGGKNTGELFF.